This T cell receptor (beta chain) comes out of a study of cytomegalovirus exposure and HLA in healthy donors. Notes on the study in general: More clonal expansion characterized HLA-associated TCR beta chains than equally common others in a later analysis. Cytomegalovirus association was listed for about 150 TCR beta chains.

It was with 60 Vbeta and 13 Jbeta primers that the PCR ran. Profiled with immunoSEQ multiplex PCR; TCRdb holds only in-frame clones, not every one. The repertoire includes about 140,000 clones, about four fifths of them detected once, and roughly 1.2% sits in the top ten. Germline loops: CDR1 MNHEY, CDR2 SMNVEV (reference sequence). The CDR3 extends over 16 amino acids. V lost 4 bases to trimming and J lost 2 bases; unmatched junction nucleotides: 2. Comment on this clone: Its antigen is unidentified.

J is TRBJ2-5 and V is TRBV27, with 15 positions matching TRBD2. Material for sequencing was PBMCs. This receptor was taken from a male donor in good health and CMV-seropositive. The CDR3 bases are TGTGCCAGCAGTTCAGGACTAGCGGGGGGGCAAGAGACCCAGTACTTC. This encodes CASSSGLAGGQETQYF.